One TCR beta chain is described in this entry. This table comes from immunoSEQ multiplex PCR, and its TCRdb copy is limited to in-frame clones, with some not included. The sample consists of around 150,000 clones, 81% of them appearing once. Germline lookup yields CDR1 SGHTA and CDR2 FQGNSA. Losses at the gene ends were 5 bases for V and 1 base for J; bases not matched to a gene: 4. The CDR3 spans 14 residues. This sample is part of a study of blood T cell repertoires in COVID-19. As for the study in general: In each case, the material was cDNA or gDNA derived from T cells, B-cell-depleted T cells, or PBMCs.

The sample comprised peripheral blood. The rearrangement uses TRBV7-2 and TRBJ1-1; 7 bases fit TRBD1. The sequence was obtained from an older woman with active or convalescent COVID-19. Here the CDR3 reads CASSPRTGNTEAFF. CDR3 DNA: TGTGCCAGCAGCCCCCGGACAGGGAACACTGAAGCTTTCTTT.